These 32 T cell receptor beta chains came from one sample sequenced in a study of T cell responses to AZD1222 COVID-19 vaccine. Sequenced by immunoSEQ multiplex PCR; TCRdb stores in-frame clones only, minus some. The profile shows about 120,000 clones, about 89% of them singletons. Sequenced here: peripheral blood, sampled on day 0 of AZD1222 vaccination. The receptors originated from an adult in good health.

CDR3 amino acids: CASSLRGMDYGYTF. The CDR3 coding sequence is TGTGCCAGCAGTTTGAGGGGAATGGACTATGGCTACACCTTC. The V call is TRBV28, the J call TRBJ1-2; tentatively, D is TRBD1 (5 bases). The CDR3 runs 14 residues. Germline V CDR1 and CDR2: MDHEN, SYDVKM. V was shortened by 3 bases and J by 3 bases, with 11 bases between the two germline ends.

The chain combines TRBV19 with TRBJ1-1, with D possibly matching TRBD1 (6 bases). The germline V gene encodes CDR1 LNHDA and CDR2 SQIVND (reference sequence). V was cut by 3 bases and J by 5 bases, with 19 bases left in between. The CDR3 consists of 16 residues. This CDR3 reads CASSIPHRASGTEAFF. The CDR3 DNA reads TGTGCCAGTAGTATCCCCCACAGGGCGTCGGGGACTGAAGCTTTCTTT.

The rearrangement links TRBV30 to TRBJ2-7, with a tentative D call TRBD2 (6 bases). Germline values: CDR1 GTSNPN, CDR2 SVGIG (reference sequence). This CDR3 has 16 residues. V was clipped by 4 bases and J by 3 bases, with 22 bases between them. For the CDR3, the DNA is TGTGCCTGGAATCTGCCCTTCTCGGGGGTTCTCTACGAGCAGTACTTC. As protein: CAWNLPFSGVLYEQYF. Using reference TRBV30 and TRBJ2-7 for the parts outside the CDR3, the full variable domain is SQTIHQWPATLVQPVGSPLSLECTVEGTSNPNLYWYRQAAGRGLQLLFYSVGIGQISSEVPQNLSASRPQDRQFILSSKKLLLSDSGFYLCAWNLPFSGVLYEQYFGPGTRLTVT.

The gene calls are TRBV10-3 and TRBJ1-1, with D unresolved. The germline CDR1 and CDR2 sequences are ENHRY and SYGVKD. The CDR3 runs to 13 residues. Trimming shortened V by 4 bases and J by 1 base, and 7 bases separated the two germline ends. The CDR3 is CAISGLENTEAFF. The CDR3 DNA reads as TGTGCCATCAGTGGACTAGAGAACACTGAAGCTTTCTTT.

This CDR3 is CASGRQDLNTEAFF. In nucleotides, the CDR3 is TGTGCCAGCGGCAGACAGGATCTGAACACTGAAGCTTTCTTT. V is TRBV5-4 and J is TRBJ1-1; TRBD1 is a possible D gene (6 bases). Per germline, CDR1 SGHNT and CDR2 YYREEE (reference sequence). This CDR3 is built from 14 residues. V was trimmed by 7 bases and J by 0 bases, leaving 13 bases between them.

This sequence joins TRBV7-2 and TRBJ2-7, with 9 bases aligning to TRBD2. The CDR3 has 14 residues. Per germline, CDR1 SGHTA and CDR2 FQGNSA. J lost 4 bases, V lost 5 bases, and 6 bases had no gene match. The chain's CDR3 is CASSPSGGLYEQYF. The CDR3 DNA is TGTGCCAGCAGCCCAAGCGGGGGGCTATACGAGCAGTACTTC.

This rearrangement joins TRBV9 to TRBJ2-7, with D unresolved. V was pared by 4 bases and J by 0 bases, with 11 bases between. This CDR3 comprises 14 residues. CDR1 and CDR2 from the germline V gene are SGDLS and YYNGEE. The CDR3 DNA reads TGTGCCAGCAGCCCCGAGATCCTCTCCTACGAGCAGTACTTC. Translated: CASSPEILSYEQYF.

The rearrangement joins TRBV9 to TRBJ1-5, with a tentative D call TRBD1 (6 bases). Germline CDR1 is SGDLS and CDR2 is YYNGEE. This CDR3 is 16 amino acids long. V was trimmed by 4 bases and J by 2 bases, leaving 16 bases between them. CDR3 sequence reads: CASSPTGNYGNQPQHF. The CDR3 DNA is TGTGCCAGCAGCCCAACAGGGAACTACGGCAATCAGCCCCAGCATTTT. Variable domain in full (rest from reference TRBV9 and TRBJ1-5): DSGVTQTPKHLITATGQRVTLRCSPRSGDLSVYWYQQSLDQGLQFLIQYYNGEERAKGNILERFSAQQFPDLHSELNLSSLELGDSALYFCASSPTGNYGNQPQHFGDGTRLSIL.

The chain uses TRBV28 and TRBJ1-5, with a possible D match to TRBD1 (5 bases). CDR1 is MDHEN, CDR2 SYDVKM, per germline. Trimming took off 7 bases at V and 5 bases at J, with 15 bases between the two ends. The CDR3 runs 14 residues. Here the CDR3 DNA reads TGTGCCAGCACCTTAGTCGGGGGATATCAGCCCCAGCATTTT. Protein sequence: CASTLVGGYQPQHF.

This chain links TRBV6-1 with TRBJ2-5, with TRBD2 as a possible D gene (5 bases). V was trimmed by 3 bases and J by 6 bases, leaving 14 bases between them. The germline gives CDR1 MNHNS, CDR2 SASEGT. The CDR3 length is 14 residues. CDR3 loop: CASSEVIAPKTQYF. CDR3 in DNA: TGTGCCAGCAGTGAGGTAATAGCGCCCAAGACCCAGTACTTC.

J is TRBJ2-1 and V is TRBV7-9; D is perhaps TRBD1 (5 bases). CDR3 length equals 12 residues. CDR1 and CDR2 from the germline V gene are SEHNR and FQNEAQ (reference sequence). V was shortened by 6 bases and J by 9 bases, with 12 bases between the two germline ends. CDR3: CASRPKGPEQFF. The CDR3 bases are TGTGCCAGCAGACCGAAGGGGCCTGAGCAGTTCTTC.

This clone appeared a few times. V gene TRBV5-6 combines with J gene TRBJ1-3; 7 bases are shared with TRBD1. CDR1 SGHDT and CDR2 YYEEEE come from the germline V gene. V shed 2 bases, J shed 0 bases, and the junction held 2 bases outside the gene matches. The CDR3 runs 15 residues. The CDR3 sequence is CASSFRGGSGNTIYF. CDR3 DNA: TGTGCCAGCAGCTTCAGGGGGGGCTCTGGAAACACCATATATTTT.

Comment on this clone: Different DNA sequences within this sample yield the same CDR3. This chain connects TRBV27 to TRBJ1-5, with TRBD1 matching over 7 bases. After removal of 0 bases from V and 3 bases from J, the junction contained 2 bases not matched to a gene. The germline V gene encodes CDR1 MNHEY and CDR2 SMNVEV (reference sequence). CDR3 length: 15 amino acids. CDR3 DNA: TGTGCCAGCAGTTTATCGGGACAGACCAATCAGCCCCAGCATTTT. It encodes CASSLSGQTNQPQHF.

This sequence joins TRBV13 and TRBJ2-1; D possibly corresponds to TRBD2 (5 bases). Trimming took 5 bases from V and 7 from J, leaving 12 bases between them. Per germline, CDR1 PRHDT and CDR2 FYEKMQ (reference sequence). This CDR3 has 13 residues. This CDR3 reads CASSAGLANEQFF. The DNA of the CDR3 is TGTGCCAGCAGCGCGGGCTTGGCGAATGAGCAGTTCTTC.

The rearrangement uses TRBV5-4 and TRBJ1-6; the D gene is possibly TRBD1 (5 bases). The germline CDR1 and CDR2 sequences are SGHNT and YYREEE (reference sequence). The CDR3 has 16 amino acids. Trimming removed 4 bases at V and 3 bases at J, with 14 bases between. This chain's CDR3 is CASSPGGDHYNSPLHF. The CDR3 bases are TGTGCCAGCAGCCCGGGGGGGGACCACTATAATTCACCCCTCCACTTT.

The V and J genes are TRBV6-5 and TRBJ2-1; D is possibly TRBD1 (6 bases). V gave up 6 bases and J gave up 0 bases, with 9 bases separating them. CDR3 length: 14 amino acids. The germline V gene encodes CDR1 MNHEY and CDR2 SVGAGI. CDR3 coding DNA: TGTGCCAGCAGGGGGGCAGGCTCCTACAATGAGCAGTTCTTC. This translates into CASRGAGSYNEQFF.

The chain uses TRBV6-5 and TRBJ1-1, with D tentatively TRBD1 (5 bases). This CDR3 spans 14 amino acids. Germline V gives CDR1 MNHEY, CDR2 SVGAGI. The ends were cut back, 6 bases at V and 4 bases at J, with 15 bases in the middle. CDR3 sequence (DNA): TGTGCCAGCAGACTCACGGGGGGAAGCACTGAAGCTTTCTTT. Its protein product is CASRLTGGSTEAFF.

The chain employs TRBV7-2 and TRBJ2-3, with 10 bases matching TRBD2. The CDR3 contains 17 residues. V shed 3 bases and J 4 bases; nucleotides not matched to a gene: 10. Germline lookup yields CDR1 SGHTA and CDR2 FQGNSA. In DNA, the CDR3 is TGTGCCAGCAGCTTTTTATCAGCGGGGGGGCGTTCAGATACGCAGTATTTT. Protein sequence: CASSFLSAGGRSDTQYF.

V and J are TRBV28 and TRBJ1-5; maybe TRBD1 (5 bases). This CDR3 comprises 14 residues. Trimming removed 8 bases from V and 4 bases from J, with 15 bases in between. CDR1 and CDR2 (germline): MDHEN, SYDVKM. Written as DNA, the CDR3 is TGTGCCAGCTGGGGGAGGAGGGTAAATCAGCCCCAGCATTTT. It encodes CASWGRRVNQPQHF.

The chain has TRBV9 and TRBJ1-1; no reliable D call. CDR1 and CDR2 from the germline V gene are SGDLS and YYNGEE. The length of the CDR3 is 14 residues. Trimming cost V 0 bases and J 2 bases, with 8 bases left between them. The CDR3 DNA sequence: TGTGCCAGCAGCGTAGCGGCTAGAAACACTGAAGCTTTCTTT. Amino acids: CASSVAARNTEAFF.

This sequence joins TRBV5-1 and TRBJ2-3; D is unresolved. The germline gives CDR1 SGHRS, CDR2 YFSETQ. Trimming took 4 bases from V and 4 from J, leaving 10 bases between them. CDR3 size: 13 residues. CDR3 nucleotides: TGCGCCAGCAGCCCGACGGTCGCAGATACGCAGTATTTT. Its translation is CASSPTVADTQYF. The whole variable domain, remainder taken from reference TRBV5-1 and TRBJ2-3, is KAGVTQTPRYLIKTRGQQVTLSCSPISGHRSVSWYQQTPGQGLQFLFEYFSETQRNKGNFPGRFSGRQFSNSRSEMNVSTLELGDSALYLCASSPTVADTQYFGPGTRLTVL.

The genes are TRBV28 and TRBJ2-7, with a weak D call TRBD1 (6 bases). Per the germline V gene, CDR1 is MDHEN and CDR2 is SYDVKM. This CDR3 is 17 amino acids long. V shed 5 bases and J shed 3 bases, with 23 bases lying between them. The CDR3 DNA reads as TGTGCCAGCAGTCCCTCTTTAGACAGGTATAGAGGCTACGAGCAGTACTTC. Protein: CASSPSLDRYRGYEQYF. The variable domain in full, with the rest retrieved from reference TRBV28 and TRBJ2-7, is DVKVTQSSRYLVKRTGEKVFLECVQDMDHENMFWYRQDPGLGLRLIYFSYDVKMKEKGDIPEGYSVSREKKERFSLILESASTNQTSMYLCASSPSLDRYRGYEQYFGPGTRLTVT.

Points on this clone: Other DNA sequences within the sample encode an identical CDR3. The rearrangement joins TRBV7-2 to TRBJ2-3, with D maybe TRBD2 (6 bases). The V gene lost 4 bases and the J gene lost 2 bases, with 10 bases spanning the gap. This CDR3 is built from 14 residues. Germline V gene lookup returns CDR1 SGHTA and CDR2 FQGNSA. The CDR3 region is CASSSGLNTDTQYF. CDR3 DNA sequence: TGTGCCAGCAGCTCCGGACTAAACACAGATACGCAGTATTTT. The whole variable domain, filled in from reference TRBV7-2 and TRBJ2-3, reads GAGVSQSPSNKVTEKGKDVELRCDPISGHTALYWYRQSLGQGLEFLIYFQGNSAPDKSGLPSDRFSAERTGGSVSTLTIQRTQQEDSAVYLCASSSGLNTDTQYFGPGTRLTVL.

V is TRBV28 and J is TRBJ1-5; D gene unclear. Trimming removed 8 bases from V and 6 bases from J, with 29 bases in between. Per the germline V gene, CDR1 is MDHEN and CDR2 is SYDVKM. This CDR3 comprises 18 residues. The CDR3 loop is CASGAAGWEVRPGQPQHF. The CDR3 DNA reads TGTGCCAGCGGCGCCGCCGGTTGGGAGGTCCGCCCTGGTCAGCCCCAGCATTTT.

The CDR3 coding sequence is TGTGCCAGCAATACGCCGGGACTAGCGGGGCAAGAGACCCAGTACTTC. This encodes CASNTPGLAGQETQYF. This rearrangement joins TRBV7-2 to TRBJ2-5, with TRBD2 identical over 13 bases. CDR3 length: 16 amino acids. After removal of 7 bases from V and 2 bases from J, the junction contained 7 bases not matched to a gene. From germline, CDR1 is SGHTA and CDR2 FQGNSA. Full variable domain (rest looked up from reference TRBV7-2 and TRBJ2-5): GAGVSQSPSNKVTEKGKDVELRCDPISGHTALYWYRQSLGQGLEFLIYFQGNSAPDKSGLPSDRFSAERTGGSVSTLTIQRTQQEDSAVYLCASNTPGLAGQETQYFGPGTRLLVL.

The CDR3 bases are TGCAGCGTTGGGGACGAAGCCTACGAGCAGTACTTC. Its translation: CSVGDEAYEQYF. The chain uses TRBV29-1 and TRBJ2-7; D may correspond to TRBD1 or TRBD2 (5 bases each). The CDR3 has 12 amino acids. V was shortened by 4 bases and J by 2 bases, with 9 bases between the two germline ends. CDR1 SQVTM and CDR2 ANQGSEA come from the germline V gene.

The V call is TRBV19, the J call TRBJ1-1; D is unclear. The length of the CDR3 is 13 residues. Trimming removed 3 bases from V and 1 base from J, with 6 bases in between. Germline assignment: CDR1 LNHDA and CDR2 SQIVND (reference sequence). CDR3: CASSIRENTEAFF. CDR3 bases: TGTGCCAGTAGTATTCGGGAGAACACTGAAGCTTTCTTT.

The rearrangement uses TRBV11-2 and TRBJ1-5; 9 positions match TRBD1. The J segment lost 0 bases and the V segment lost 1 base, leaving 4 bases of the junction unmatched. Germline loops: CDR1 SGHAT, CDR2 FQNNGV. This CDR3 spans 17 amino acids. CDR3 DNA sequence: TGTGCCAGCAGCTTAGGACAGGGGGAAACTAGCAATCAGCCCCAGCATTTT. Translating it yields CASSLGQGETSNQPQHF.

This chain joins TRBV28 and TRBJ1-6, with TRBD1 matching 8 bases. The CDR3 length is 14 residues. The germline V gene has CDR1 MDHEN and CDR2 SYDVKM. Unmatched junction bases numbered 11, after V lost 1 base and J lost 18 bases. CDR3 amino acids: CASSLLGQGQPPHF. The CDR3, as DNA: TGTGCCAGCAGTTTATTAGGACAGGGCCAACCACCCCACTTT.

This chain joins TRBV4-1 and TRBJ2-3, with 12 bases aligning to TRBD2. Trimming at V came to 0 bases and at J to 2 bases, leaving 12 bases not matched to a gene. The CDR3 runs to 20 residues. Germline V gene lookup returns CDR1 MGHRA and CDR2 YSYEKL. The DNA of the CDR3 is TGCGCCAGCAGCCAAGATTTACTAGCGGGGGGCCCGGATCCCACAGATACGCAGTATTTT. Its protein is CASSQDLLAGGPDPTDTQYF.

V usage is TRBV5-4 and J usage is TRBJ1-4; unclear D gene. The V gene lost 4 bases and the J gene lost 3 bases, with 10 bases spanning the gap. This CDR3 region has 14 residues. Germline V gene data show CDR1 as SGHNT and CDR2 as YYREEE (reference sequence). The CDR3 DNA reads TGTGCCAGCAGCCACATGCGATCTAATGAAAAACTGTTTTTT. Amino acids: CASSHMRSNEKLFF.

V usage is TRBV30 and J usage is TRBJ1-6; 10 bases match TRBD1. Trimming removed 3 bases from V and 9 bases from J; junction bases left unmatched: 2. The CDR3 has 13 residues. Germline V gene lookup returns CDR1 GTSNPN and CDR2 SVGIG (reference sequence). The CDR3 here is CAWRGQGFSPLHF. Written as DNA, the CDR3 is TGTGCCTGGAGGGGACAGGGGTTTTCACCCCTCCACTTT.